The 32 T cell receptor beta chains given below trace back to one sample, sequenced in a study of T cells after yellow fever vaccination. Via MiXCR, TCRdb re-called the 5' RACE reads, giving one row per CDR3 protein. This table holds 110,000 to 150,000 distinct CDR3 sequences, 6.6% found once. The specimen was CD4+ T cells sorted from PBMCs, collected 10 days after the yellow fever booster vaccination. These receptors were collected from a man aged 25 to 45 who received the YFV17D yellow fever vaccine.

As to this clonotype: A read error may explain this, as a much larger clone is one base away. The chain carries TRBV10-2 and TRBJ2-7; no clear D. CDR1 is WSHSY, CDR2 SAAADI, per germline. V lost 2 bases to trimming and J lost 4 bases, with 9 bases between them. This CDR3 spans 13 amino acids. CDR3: CASSELSLYEQYF. The CDR3 coding sequence is TGCGCCAGCAGTGAGCTATCGCTTTACGAGCAGTACTTC.

This clonotype showed up just a few times. This chain joins TRBV20-1 and TRBJ2-7; 8 positions match TRBD2. Germline assignment: CDR1 DFQATT and CDR2 SNEGSKA (reference sequence). The CDR3 has 14 residues. V trimming: 5 bases; J trimming: 6 bases; junction bases outside the gene matches: 12. DNA for the CDR3: TGCAGTGCTCAATCGGGAGGGCCGTACAGCGAGCAGTACTTC. This translates into CSAQSGGPYSEQYF.

This clonotype has ten or more counts. The gene calls are TRBV20-1 and TRBJ2-5, with 11 bases that match TRBD2. This CDR3 contains 15 residues. V was clipped by 3 bases and J by 5 bases; unmatched bases: 8. Germline V gene sequence: CDR1 DFQATT, CDR2 SNEGSKA (reference sequence). As DNA, the CDR3 is TGCAGTGCTAGGAAGGCGACTAGCGGGATCGAGACCCAGTACTTC. This encodes CSARKATSGIETQYF.

In its sample, this clonotype was seen many times. The V gene is TRBV19, the J gene TRBJ1-5; no definite D call. This CDR3 region has 13 residues. V dropped 7 bases and J dropped 3 bases, with 10 bases sitting between them. Germline values: CDR1 LNHDA, CDR2 SQIVND (reference sequence). CDR3 DNA: TGTGCCAGTACGACCAACGCCAATCAGCCCCAGCATTTT. It codes for CASTTNANQPQHF.

Ten or more counts support this clonotype. V usage is TRBV6-2 or TRBV6-3 and J usage is TRBJ2-5; D might be TRBD1 (5 bases). Germline lookup yields CDR1 MNHEY and CDR2 SVGEGT. CDR3 length: 13 residues. V was trimmed by 6 bases and J by 4 bases, leaving 12 bases between them. The CDR3 loop reads CASRQSRVETQYF. The CDR3 bases are TGTGCCAGCAGGCAGTCCAGGGTAGAGACCCAGTACTTC.

This clonotype appeared many times. The chain is built from TRBV20-1 and TRBJ1-2; 7 bases line up with TRBD1. CDR1 and CDR2 from the germline V gene are DFQATT and SNEGSKA (reference sequence). J lost 4 bases, V lost 6 bases, and 5 bases had no gene match. This CDR3 region has 12 residues. The CDR3 here is CSAPGTAYGYTF. The DNA of the CDR3 is TGCAGTGCCCCCGGGACAGCCTATGGCTACACCTTC.

This clonotype has at least ten counts. This chain joins TRBV3-1 and TRBJ1-1; D not resolved. This CDR3 spans 14 amino acids. The V end was cut by 4 bases, the J end by 4 bases, with 13 bases between. CDR1 is LGHDT, CDR2 YNNKEL, per germline (reference sequence). This chain's CDR3 is CASSPSSVITEAFF. The CDR3 bases are TGTGCCAGCAGCCCCAGCTCGGTGATCACTGAAGCTTTCTTT.

This clonotype was seen repeatedly, ten times or more. The CDR3 reads CASTIQGAGELFF. CDR3 DNA: TGTGCCAGTACCATCCAGGGTGCCGGGGAGCTGTTTTTT. The chain has TRBV19 and TRBJ2-2; D perhaps matches TRBD1 (5 bases). This CDR3 has 13 residues. Trimming cost V 7 bases and J 6 bases, with 12 bases left between them. CDR1 is LNHDA and CDR2 is SQIVND in the germline V gene (reference sequence).

The table lists this clonotype with many counts. The chain joins TRBV18 to TRBJ2-5; D is possibly TRBD2 (5 bases). From germline, CDR1 is KGHSH and CDR2 LQKENI. The length of the CDR3 is 15 residues. The germline V and J ends were trimmed by 3 bases and 1 base, with 12 bases remaining between them. This chain's CDR3 is CASSPDGVLQETQYF. The CDR3 DNA sequence: TGTGCCAGCTCACCCGACGGGGTCCTCCAAGAGACCCAGTACTTC.

This clonotype has at least ten counts. The CDR3 loop is CASSYGGGGSITGELFF. The CDR3 region has the DNA TGCGCCAGCAGCTATGGAGGTGGCGGGAGTATCACCGGGGAGCTGTTTTTT. This chain links TRBV5-1 with TRBJ2-2; TRBD2 agrees at 7 bases. The CDR3 is made up of 17 amino acids. Germline assignment: CDR1 SGHRS and CDR2 YFSETQ. The V gene end was trimmed by 3 bases and the J gene end by 4 bases; junction bases not matched to a gene: 12.

This clonotype has at least ten counts. The chain links TRBV7-8 to TRBJ2-1; no clear D. This CDR3 has 12 amino acids. Germline lookup yields CDR1 SGHVS and CDR2 FQNEAQ. Deletions cut 5 bases from V and 15 bases from J, with 17 bases between. The CDR3 reads CASSPSDPRRFF. The CDR3 DNA sequence: TGTGCCAGCAGCCCCTCGGACCCAAGACGGTTCTTC.

This clonotype was detected ten times or more. The chain links TRBV24-1 to TRBJ2-5; D is unresolved. Germline V lookup: CDR1 KGHDR, CDR2 SFDVKD. The CDR3 spans 15 residues. The ends were cut back, 4 bases at V and 0 bases at J, with 11 bases in the middle. CDR3: CATSDSGRNQETQYF. In DNA, the CDR3 is TGTGCCACCAGTGACAGTGGACGGAACCAAGAGACCCAGTACTTC.

Many counts were recorded for this clonotype. The J gene is TRBJ1-6, the V gene TRBV10-3; 9 bases match TRBD1. CDR3 length equals 14 residues. Germline trimming cut 4 bases from V and 5 bases from J; bases unmatched to any gene: 0. Per the germline V gene, CDR1 is ENHRY and CDR2 is SYGVKD. The CDR3: CAISGDRDNSPLHF. CDR3 coding DNA: TGTGCCATCAGTGGGGACAGGGATAATTCACCCCTCCACTTT.

This clonotype was counted at least ten times. This chain uses TRBV28 with TRBJ2-3; D is possibly TRBD1 (6 bases). CDR1 is MDHEN and CDR2 is SYDVKM in the germline V gene. Trimming pared 6 bases from V and 0 bases from J, leaving 13 bases between. The CDR3 has 15 amino acids. CDR3 sequence: CASRGWTASTDTQYF. The CDR3 bases are TGTGCCAGCAGGGGGTGGACAGCTAGCACAGATACGCAGTATTTT.

This clonotype has only a few counts. The V and J genes are TRBV25-1 and TRBJ1-5; no definite D call. The CDR3 consists of 14 residues. Germline-derived CDR1 and CDR2 are MGHDK and SYGVNS. V was shortened by 3 bases and J by 2 bases, with 8 bases between the two germline ends. CDR3 bases: TGTGCCAGCAGTGACGCAAGGGGCAATCAGCCCCAGCATTTT. This codes for CASSDARGNQPQHF.

This clonotype appeared many times. The chain links TRBV2 to TRBJ1-3; tentatively, D is TRBD1 (5 bases). Trimming removed 7 bases from V and 0 bases from J, with 7 bases in between. The CDR3 is made up of 13 amino acids. Germline assignment: CDR1 SNHLY and CDR2 FYNNEI. The CDR3 DNA follows: TGTGCCAGCATACAGGTCTCTGGAAACACCATATATTTT. Translating gives CASIQVSGNTIYF.

At least ten counts were recorded for this clonotype. J is TRBJ1-1 and V is TRBV6-5; 7 positions match TRBD1. The CDR3 has 17 residues. Germline lookup yields CDR1 MNHEY and CDR2 SVGAGI. V lost 6 bases and J lost 0; bases outside the gene matches: 13. CDR3 residues: CASRPGLDRVMNTEAFF. The CDR3 DNA is TGTGCCAGCAGGCCCGGACTCGACAGGGTAATGAACACTGAAGCTTTCTTT.

This clonotype was counted between two and nine times. The V gene is TRBV11-2, the J gene TRBJ1-2; D is perhaps TRBD1 (5 bases). Germline V gene data show CDR1 as SGHAT and CDR2 as FQNNGV. V was shortened by 4 bases and J by 7 bases, with 13 bases between the two germline ends. This CDR3 is built from 13 residues. DNA for the CDR3: TGTGCCAGCAGCTCGCCGGGACCCGCTGGCTACACCTTC. Protein product: CASSSPGPAGYTF.

This clonotype was found a few times. The chain is built from TRBV12-3 or TRBV12-4 and TRBJ1-4; weak D call: TRBD1 (5 bases). V dropped 7 bases and J dropped 0 bases, with 15 bases sitting between them. The CDR3 runs 16 residues. CDR3 protein: CASTRDRISTNEKLFF. CDR3 DNA: TGTGCCAGCACCCGGGACCGCATCTCAACTAATGAAAAACTGTTTTTT.

In the case of this clonotype: This clone may be a read error of a much larger clone one base away. The V gene is TRBV18, the J gene TRBJ2-7; D remains unclear. Germline assignment: CDR1 KGHSH and CDR2 LQKENI. V gave up 2 bases and J gave up 5 bases, with 13 bases separating them. The CDR3 length is 14 residues. The CDR3 region is CASSPSNKPHEQYF. The CDR3 bases are TGTGCCAGCTCACCAAGTAATAAACCCCACGAGCAGTACTTC.

Turning to this clonotype: It is unclear where the CDR3 begins or ends on the DNA, so no DNA is shown, and the CDR3 is as TCRdb lists it. This chain joins TRBV5-4 and TRBJ2-4; the D call TRBD1 from the table was never checked on the DNA. The CDR3 is 13 amino acids in total, end residues counted. Germline lookup yields CDR1 SGHNT and CDR2 YYREEE (reference sequence). CDR3 loop: CASSFAVGTANYF.

This clonotype was seen only a few times. The chain links TRBV19 to TRBJ2-7, with 7 bases lining up with TRBD2. This CDR3 comprises 14 residues. Germline CDR1 LNHDA, CDR2 SQIVND (reference sequence). V trimming: 6 bases; J trimming: 4 bases; junction bases outside the gene matches: 9. CDR3 DNA sequence: TGTGCCAGTAGAAGAACGGGAGGACTTTACGAGCAGTACTTC. This sequence encodes CASRRTGGLYEQYF.

This sequence joins TRBV12-3 or TRBV12-4 and TRBJ1-2; D call uncertain. The CDR3 loop spans 9 amino acids. Trimming took 7 bases from V and 8 from J, leaving 5 bases between them. CDR3 sequence: CASNGGYTF. DNA of the CDR3: TGTGCCAGCAATGGAGGCTACACCTTC.

This clonotype was seen many times. This sequence joins TRBV20-1 and TRBJ1-1; tentative D call: TRBD1 (5 bases). V was cut by 0 bases and J by 5 bases, with 7 bases left in between. The CDR3 sequence is 12 residues long. Germline CDR1 reads DFQATT; CDR2 reads SNEGSKA (reference sequence). CDR3 region: CSARDTGTEAFF. CDR3 DNA: TGCAGTGCTAGAGACACAGGTACTGAAGCTTTCTTT.

This clonotype was recorded many times. In DNA form, the CDR3 reads TGTGCCAGCAGCCCAGGGCCGGGTAACGAGCAGTACTTC. Translating it yields CASSPGPGNEQYF. The V and J genes are TRBV11-2 and TRBJ2-7; tentative D call: TRBD1 (5 bases). This CDR3 is 13 amino acids long. Germline CDR1 and CDR2: SGHAT and FQNNGV. The germline V and J ends were trimmed by 5 bases and 5 bases, with 13 bases remaining between them.

Ten or more counts support this clonotype. This chain connects TRBV6-4 to TRBJ2-3; D ambiguous. The CDR3 contains 16 residues. Per germline, CDR1 MRHNA and CDR2 SNTAGT. The V end was cut by 3 bases, the J end by 1 base, with 14 bases between. CDR3 in amino acids: CASSEVGNGGTDTQYF. The DNA for the CDR3 is TGTGCCAGCAGTGAAGTGGGGAATGGGGGCACAGATACGCAGTATTTT.

At least ten counts were recorded for this clonotype. This chain uses TRBV7-8 with TRBJ2-3; D gene uncertain. CDR3 length: 17 amino acids. V was clipped by 2 bases and J by 4 bases, with 19 bases between them. Per the germline V gene, CDR1 is SGHVS and CDR2 is FQNEAQ. The CDR3 loop is CASSLRLTTLRADTQYF. CDR3 nucleotide sequence: TGTGCCAGCAGCTTACGCCTTACAACCCTCCGGGCAGATACGCAGTATTTT.

The sample holds many counts of this clonotype. The chain joins TRBV7-9 to TRBJ2-7; maybe TRBD1 (5 bases). The CDR3 extends over 16 amino acids. The germline CDR1 and CDR2 sequences are SEHNR and FQNEAQ (reference sequence). Trimming stripped 2 bases from V and 4 bases from J, with 18 bases between. The CDR3 nucleotides read TGTGCCAGCAGCTTATTTGACGTCGTGGGGCCGTACGAGCAGTACTTC. This codes for CASSLFDVVGPYEQYF.

This clonotype was seen many times. V is TRBV3-1 and J is TRBJ2-7, with D possibly being TRBD2 (5 bases). The CDR3 spans 18 residues. Germline CDR1 is LGHDT and CDR2 is YNNKEL (reference sequence). Trimming took off 4 bases at V and 3 bases at J, with 25 bases between the two ends. CDR3 loop: CASSRLIGKSGNGYEQYF. CDR3 DNA: TGTGCCAGCAGCCGACTAATAGGGAAATCTGGGAATGGCTACGAGCAGTACTTC.

The chain combines TRBV2 with TRBJ2-7; a possible D gene is TRBD1 (5 bases). Germline CDR1 and CDR2: SNHLY and FYNNEI. V gave up 6 bases and J gave up 2 bases, with 14 bases separating them. This CDR3 has 14 residues. CDR3 protein: CASRQDSQAYEQYF. The CDR3 DNA reads TGTGCCAGCAGACAGGATTCACAGGCCTACGAGCAGTACTTC.

This clonotype was seen repeatedly, ten times or more. The chain uses TRBV29-1 and TRBJ2-3; D unresolved. Germline values: CDR1 SQVTM, CDR2 ANQGSEA. With 3 bases removed from V and 3 bases from J, the gap between germline ends came to 10 bases. CDR3 length equals 13 residues. CDR3 residues: CSVENQGTDTQYF. DNA of the CDR3: TGCAGCGTTGAGAATCAAGGGACAGATACGCAGTATTTT.

The chain couples TRBV12-3 or TRBV12-4 to TRBJ1-6; D is unclear. V lost 2 bases and J lost 9, with 8 bases in between. This CDR3 spans 13 amino acids. The CDR3 loop is CASSLLGFSPLHF. The CDR3 DNA reads TGTGCCAGCAGTTTACTTGGCTTTTCACCCCTCCACTTT.